Each of the 19 T cell receptor beta chains below was sequenced from the same sample in a study of cytomegalovirus exposure and HLA in healthy donors. Using immunoSEQ multiplex PCR, the repertoire was profiled, and TCRdb retains in-frame clones only, with some absent. The sample lists around 260,000 clones; roughly 91% were seen once. Sequenced sample: PBMCs. Receptors originate from a woman aged 25-40 years in good health and CMV-seronegative.

The rearrangement joins TRBV27 to TRBJ1-6; D not certain. Germline V CDR1 and CDR2: MNHEY, SMNVEV (reference sequence). Trimming stripped 2 bases from V and 7 bases from J, with 9 bases between. CDR3 length: 14 residues. In DNA form, the CDR3 reads TGTGCCAGCAGTTTACATTTCGGGAATTCACCCCTCCACTTT. Its translation is CASSLHFGNSPLHF.

The chain is built from TRBV15 and TRBJ2-3; 11 bases map to TRBD2. Germline lookup yields CDR1 LNHNV and CDR2 YYDKDF (reference sequence). The V and J ends lost 6 bases and 4 bases, in that order; junction bases with no gene match: 6. CDR3 size: 15 residues. CDR3 DNA sequence: TGTGCCACCAGTACTAGCGGGAGTGTCTCAGATACGCAGTATTTT. It yields the protein CATSTSGSVSDTQYF.

This clone turned up a few times. The V call is TRBV19, the J call TRBJ2-6; no reliable D call. Deletions cut 5 bases from V and 5 bases from J, with 10 bases between. This CDR3 spans 14 amino acids. The germline V gene has CDR1 LNHDA and CDR2 SQIVND (reference sequence). The CDR3 region is CASSPPPRANVLTF. CDR3 nucleotides: TGTGCCAGTAGTCCCCCCCCCAGGGCCAACGTCCTGACTTTC.

The chain carries TRBV5-6 and TRBJ2-2; the match to TRBD1 covers 10 bases. V was clipped by 4 bases and J by 6 bases; unmatched bases: 3. CDR3 length: 14 residues. Germline loops: CDR1 SGHDT, CDR2 YYEEEE. CDR3 sequence: CASSAGTGAGELFF. CDR3 nucleotides: TGTGCCAGCAGCGCCGGGACAGGGGCCGGGGAGCTGTTTTTT.

The chain joins TRBV10-3 to TRBJ2-7; D remains ambiguous. The V end lost 4 bases, the J end lost 4 bases, and 11 bases lay between the germline ends. This CDR3 is 13 amino acids long. CDR1 and CDR2 (germline): ENHRY, SYGVKD. CDR3: CAISAPLGYEQYF. The CDR3 DNA reads as TGTGCCATCAGTGCGCCGTTGGGTTACGAGCAGTACTTC.

This clone was found a few times. This sequence joins TRBV6-5 and TRBJ1-1, with 9 positions matching TRBD1. The germline V gene has CDR1 MNHEY and CDR2 SVGAGI. This CDR3 has 16 amino acids. After removal of 4 bases from V and 7 bases from J, the junction contained 13 bases not matched to a gene. Here the CDR3 DNA reads TGTGCCAGCAGTTGGCAACCGGGACAGGGTTCAGGTGAAGCTTTCTTT. This codes for CASSWQPGQGSGEAFF.

V gene TRBV7-8 combines with J gene TRBJ2-2; 8 bases align to TRBD2. Looked up from germline, CDR1 is SGHVS and CDR2 is FQNEAQ. V lost 5 bases, J lost 6 bases, and 5 bases stayed unmatched. CDR3 length equals 14 residues. As DNA, the CDR3 is TGTGCCAGCAGCGTACGGGAGGGGGCCGGGGAGCTGTTTTTT. It encodes CASSVREGAGELFF.

The chain carries TRBV7-9 and TRBJ2-6; D is perhaps TRBD2 (5 bases). V was shortened by 1 base and J by 4 bases, with 11 bases between the two germline ends. Germline CDR1 reads SEHNR; CDR2 reads FQNEAQ (reference sequence). This CDR3 is built from 16 residues. CDR3 sequence: CASSLVTGSGANVLTF. CDR3 in DNA: TGTGCCAGCAGCTTAGTTACGGGGTCCGGGGCCAACGTCCTGACTTTC. The full variable domain, rest sourced from reference TRBV7-9 and TRBJ2-6, is DTGVSQNPRHKITKRGQNVTFRCDPISEHNRLYWYRQTLGQGPEFLTYFQNEAQLEKSRLLSDRFSAERPKGSFSTLEIQRTEQGDSAMYLCASSLVTGSGANVLTFGAGSRLTVL.

The V and J genes are TRBV6-5 and TRBJ2-7; D may be TRBD1 (5 bases). V shed 4 bases and J shed 6 bases, with 16 bases lying between them. Germline CDR1 reads MNHEY; CDR2 reads SVGAGI. The CDR3 is 14 amino acids. The DNA of the CDR3 is TGTGCCAGCAGTTCTCAGGGCCCACCCACCGAGCAGTACTTC. This sequence encodes CASSSQGPPTEQYF.

The rearrangement links TRBV28 to TRBJ1-2; 10 bases match TRBD1. Germline V lookup: CDR1 MDHEN, CDR2 SYDVKM. This CDR3 comprises 18 residues. The junction had 17 bases not matched to a gene; V was cut back by 4 bases and J by 6 bases. For the CDR3, the DNA is TGTGCCAGCAGTTGGGGACAGGGGCAGTTAGTGTTATTAGATGGCTACACCTTC. It codes for CASSWGQGQLVLLDGYTF.

The chain couples TRBV4-2 to TRBJ2-7, with 9 bases lining up with TRBD2. The V gene end was trimmed by 0 bases and the J gene end by 4 bases; junction bases not matched to a gene: 4. Germline V gene sequence: CDR1 LGHNA, CDR2 YNFKEQ. The CDR3 extends over 15 amino acids. The chain's CDR3 is CASSQEGGREYEQYF. The CDR3 DNA sequence: TGTGCCAGCAGCCAAGAGGGCGGGAGGGAATACGAGCAGTACTTC.

The count of this clone is one. This chain links TRBV16 with TRBJ2-4; D may be TRBD1 or TRBD2 (5 bases each). The CDR3 has 17 residues. Trimming stripped 3 bases from V and 5 bases from J, with 20 bases between. The germline CDR1 and CDR2 sequences are KGHSY and FQNENV. The CDR3 loop reads CASSQEGTGLLQNIQYF. For the CDR3, the DNA is TGTGCCAGCAGCCAGGAAGGGACGGGGTTATTGCAAAACATTCAGTACTTC.

This rearrangement joins TRBV14 to TRBJ1-4; D possibly corresponds to TRBD1 (5 bases). The CDR3 consists of 14 residues. Germline V gene sequence: CDR1 SGHDN, CDR2 FVKESK. Trimming stripped 3 bases from V and 4 bases from J, with 9 bases between. CDR3 region: CASSHPGLNEKLFF. CDR3 DNA: TGTGCCAGCAGCCACCCGGGGCTTAATGAAAAACTGTTTTTT. Using reference TRBV14 and TRBJ1-4 for the parts outside the CDR3, the full variable domain is EAGVTQFPSHSVIEKGQTVTLRCDPISGHDNLYWYRRVMGKEIKFLLHFVKESKQDESGMPNNRFLAERTGGTYSTLKVQPAELEDSGVYFCASSHPGLNEKLFFGSGTQLSVL.

In this sample, this clone turned up once. V is TRBV29-1 and J is TRBJ2-1; D possibly matches TRBD1 or TRBD2 (5 bases each). V lost 2 bases and J lost 0, with 11 bases in between. The CDR3 spans 15 residues. CDR1 is SQVTM, CDR2 ANQGSEA, per germline. CDR3 bases: TGCAGCGTTGAAACGGGGCGCCGCTCCTACAATGAGCAGTTCTTC. Its translation: CSVETGRRSYNEQFF.

V and J are TRBV11-3 and TRBJ2-1; D call uncertain. The V end was cut by 5 bases, the J end by 4 bases, with 18 bases between. There are 16 residues in the CDR3. Per germline, CDR1 SGHNT and CDR2 YENEEA. The CDR3 coding sequence is TGTGCCAGCAGCCTCCAGCGAACACCATTTTACAATGAGCAGTTCTTC. Protein sequence: CASSLQRTPFYNEQFF.

The CDR3 DNA is TGCAGCGTTGAAGGGTGGGATCCTTCGGGCGAGCAGTACTTC. This sequence encodes CSVEGWDPSGEQYF. This chain connects TRBV29-1 to TRBJ2-7; no definite D call. V lost 1 base and J 6 bases, leaving 16 bases between the germline ends. CDR1 SQVTM and CDR2 ANQGSEA come from the germline V gene. This CDR3 comprises 14 residues.

The V gene is TRBV19, the J gene TRBJ1-5; D remains ambiguous. V shed 3 bases and J shed 0 bases, with 6 bases lying between them. The germline gives CDR1 LNHDA, CDR2 SQIVND (reference sequence). The CDR3 has 14 amino acids. The chain's CDR3 is CASSIGNSNQPQHF. In DNA, the CDR3 is TGTGCCAGTAGTATCGGAAATAGCAATCAGCCCCAGCATTTT.

The table lists this clone with a count of one. Other DNA sequences in the sample encode the same CDR3. The chain has TRBV11-2 and TRBJ2-7; D is unresolved. The V and J ends lost 5 bases and 4 bases respectively, with 3 bases between them. CDR1 is SGHAT, CDR2 FQNNGV, per germline. The CDR3 length is 10 residues. The CDR3 coding sequence is TGTGCCAGCAGCGGGTACGAGCAGTACTTC. Translating it yields CASSGYEQYF.

V and J are TRBV5-1 and TRBJ1-4; D may be TRBD1 (5 bases). From germline, CDR1 is SGHRS and CDR2 YFSETQ. The V and J ends lost 3 bases and 5 bases respectively, with 17 bases between them. The CDR3 consists of 16 residues. The CDR3: CASSYEPGRPNEKLFF. The CDR3 bases are TGCGCCAGCAGCTACGAACCGGGACGCCCAAATGAAAAACTGTTTTTT. Full variable domain (missing parts from reference TRBV5-1 and TRBJ1-4): KAGVTQTPRYLIKTRGQQVTLSCSPISGHRSVSWYQQTPGQGLQFLFEYFSETQRNKGNFPGRFSGRQFSNSRSEMNVSTLELGDSALYLCASSYEPGRPNEKLFFGSGTQLSVL.